The source of this T cell receptor beta chain is a study of radiotherapy plus CTLA-4 blockade in lung cancer. Here immunoSEQ multiplex PCR was the method, and the copy in TCRdb shows in-frame clones only, minus some. The sample shows 40,000 or so clones, about 70% of them seen only once. Worth noting for this clone: What it binds is not known.

General study findings and limits: Researchers report tumor-derived TCR clones expanding in blood after radiotherapy plus ipilimumab.

The CDR3 has 15 residues. V lost 4 bases and J 5 bases, leaving 15 bases between the germline ends. CDR1 SGHRS and CDR2 YFSETQ come from the germline V gene. The specimen comprised peripheral blood, sampled from a patient treated with radiotherapy plus ipilimumab. V and J are TRBV5-1 and TRBJ2-2; D ambiguous. The sequence came from a human donor with non-small cell lung cancer who had stable disease on radiotherapy plus ipilimumab. CDR3: CASSPANTPTGELFF. Written as DNA, the CDR3 is TGCGCCAGCAGCCCGGCTAACACCCCTACCGGGGAGCTGTTTTTT. The variable domain in full, with the rest retrieved from reference TRBV5-1 and TRBJ2-2, is KAGVTQTPRYLIKTRGQQVTLSCSPISGHRSVSWYQQTPGQGLQFLFEYFSETQRNKGNFPGRFSGRQFSNSRSEMNVSTLELGDSALYLCASSPANTPTGELFFGEGSRLTVL.